This is a list of T cell receptor beta chains from one sample in a study of neurological immune-mediated disorders. TCRdb reprocessed the 5' RACE reads with MiXCR, giving one entry per CDR3 protein. Found here are about 55,000 distinct CDR3 sequences, roughly 4.3% of them singletons; the top ten hold roughly 3.1%. Material: PBMCs. The receptor set was obtained from a man in his fifties with multiple sclerosis. Each CDR3 is given with its conserved first and last residue. The D gene is left open where the match is weak. Part of the rows lack a size; the others show once, few, many or a class for expanded clones.

cdr3_nt	cdr3_aa	clone_size	d_call	j_call	v_call
TGCAGTGCTACCGACAGGGGCTACGAGCAGTACTTC	CSATDRGYEQYF	many	TRBD1	TRBJ2-7	TRBV20-1
TGTGCCAGCAGCAGGACGTTCAGTAGCAATCAGCCCCAGAATTTT	CASSRTFSSNQPQNF	-	-	TRBJ1-5	TRBV5-5
TGTGCCACCAGCAGAGACCGGGGTGAAGTCTATGGCTACACCTTC	CATSRDRGEVYGYTF	many	-	TRBJ1-2	TRBV15
TGTGCCAGCAGTTTAGACAGGGGCGACTACAATGAGCAGTTCTTC	CASSLDRGDYNEQFF	many	TRBD1	TRBJ2-1	TRBV12-3/TRBV12-4
TGCGCCAGCAGCCTCTCGGGGGGGCTCACTGAAGCTTTCTTT	CASSLSGGLTEAFF	medium-sized	-	TRBJ1-1	TRBV5-1
TGCGCCAGCAGCTCACCGGGACAGCCGTATGAAAAACTGTTTTTT	CASSSPGQPYEKLFF	many	TRBD1	TRBJ1-4	TRBV5-1
TGCAGTGCTGTCCGGACAGGGGGGAATTCACCCCTCCACTTT	CSAVRTGGNSPLHF	many	TRBD1	TRBJ1-6	TRBV20-1
TGTGCCAGCAGTTACCCTCAGGGTAGAGAGACCCAGTACTTC	CASSYPQGRETQYF	many	-	TRBJ2-5	TRBV6-6
TGTGCCATCAGTGACGACAGGGAGGACGGCTACACCTTC	CAISDDREDGYTF	many	TRBD1	TRBJ1-2	TRBV10-3
TGTGCCAGCACCACCCAAGGAGAAAAACTGTTTTTT	CASTTQGEKLFF	-	-	TRBJ1-4	TRBV27
TGTGCCAGCAGCCAACCAACAGGGGGCTATGAGCAGTACTTC	CASSQPTGGYEQYF	many	TRBD1	TRBJ2-7	TRBV14
TGTGCCAGCAGCTCCTCGTTAGTTGGGGGCCCCAATGAGCAGTTCTTC	CASSSSLVGGPNEQFF	many	-	TRBJ2-1	TRBV5-5
TGTGCCATCAGTATCACAGGGGAAGAGACCCAGTACTTC	CAISITGEETQYF	many	TRBD1	TRBJ2-5	TRBV10-3
TGTGCCAGCAGTGAAATAAGGGACAGGGGAAACACTGAAGCTTTCTTT	CASSEIRDRGNTEAFF	many	TRBD1	TRBJ1-1	TRBV25-1
TGTGCCAGCAGCGTAGCTAGCGGGAGGCTCTACGAGCAGTACTTC	CASSVASGRLYEQYF	many	TRBD2	TRBJ2-7	TRBV9
TGTGCCACCGTAGGGGGAACTGGGGCCAACGTCCTGACTTTC	CATVGGTGANVLTF	many	-	TRBJ2-6	TRBV15
TGCAGTGCTAGAGGGGCCGGGACAGGGGCTCTGAACCCCGGGGAGCTGTTTTTT	CSARGAGTGALNPGELFF	many	TRBD1	TRBJ2-2	TRBV20-1
TGTGCCTCGGGGGGGGAATTCGGTACAGATACGCAGTATTTT	CASGGEFGTDTQYF	few	TRBD2	TRBJ2-3	TRBV6-5
TGTGCCAGCAGTGCCGGACTAGCCGCTCGGGAAACGCAGTATTTT	CASSAGLAARETQYF	many	TRBD2	TRBJ2-3	TRBV6-1
TGCAGTGCGAAGGGACAGGGAAGATCTGTAACCTCTGGAAACACCATATATTTT	CSAKGQGRSVTSGNTIYF	many	TRBD1	TRBJ1-3	TRBV20-1
TGCAGTGCTAGAGAGAGGATCAGGGTGGGTAGGGACACTGAAGCTTTCTTT	CSARERIRVGRDTEAFF	-	-	TRBJ1-1	TRBV20-1
TGTGCCAGCAGCTATGGACAGGGAAGGGGAGAGACCCAGTACTTC	CASSYGQGRGETQYF	many	TRBD1	TRBJ2-5	TRBV5-5
TGCAGCGTCGGCCCCGGGACAGGGGCTGGCTACACCTTC	CSVGPGTGAGYTF	many	TRBD1	TRBJ1-2	TRBV29-1
TGTGCCAGCAGCACCCGGGACAGGGATGGCTACACCTTC	CASSTRDRDGYTF	many	TRBD1	TRBJ1-2	TRBV7-2
TGCGCCAGCTCTACTTACTTGGGAGACCGGATCGATCTAAAAGGTGGGGCCAACGTCCTGACTTTC	CASSTYLGDRIDLKGGANVLTF	medium-sized	-	TRBJ2-6	TRBV4-1
TGTGCCAGCAGCTTAACGGCGAGGGAGGGCCTAGAGACCCAGTACTTC	CASSLTAREGLETQYF	few	TRBD2	TRBJ2-5	TRBV7-3
TGTGCCAGCAGTTACTCTGGACAGGGAGCGTCCAAAAACATTCAGTACTTC	CASSYSGQGASKNIQYF	-	TRBD1	TRBJ2-4	TRBV6-5